This TCR beta chain was recorded in a study of beta chain features in type 1 diabetes. Points from the study as a whole: Within the patient group, naive, central memory and Treg TCRB repertoires appeared more similar to each other than within healthy donors. The VDJ junctions of type 1 diabetes patients carried fewer insertions and more deletions. TCRB CDR3 length was moderately but significantly reduced in all four CD4+ subsets of Type 1 diabetes patients.

Expressed TCRB transcripts got sequenced, as all isolated RNA was reverse transcribed. Method: immunoSEQ multiplex PCR; TCRdb's copy keeps in-frame clones and lacks some. The sample has roughly 150,000 clones; approximately 8.8% are singletons. The CDR3 is made up of 15 amino acids. The V gene lost 5 bases and the J gene lost 0 bases, with 12 bases spanning the gap. The germline CDR1 and CDR2 sequences are SGHTA and FQGNSA. A heparinised blood draw that averaged about 100 mL was obtained once from each donor. CD45RO/CCR7/CD25/CD127/CD95/CD27 separated CD4+ naive, central memory, regulatory and stem cell-like memory cells by sorting. This clone was recorded a few times. No antigen is known for it.

The receptor comes from a woman aged 25 to 45 with type 1 diabetes. The V and J genes are TRBV7-2 and TRBJ2-3; D is undetermined. The specimen was central memory CD4+ T cells from blood. CDR3 nucleotides: TGTGCCAGCAGCAAACAGAGAATTAGCACAGATACGCAGTATTTT. Its translation is CASSKQRISTDTQYF.